The clone carrying this TCR beta chain showed up just a few times. Its specificity is unknown. These data belong to a study of identical twins. Overall study results and limits: The same donors were not followed; conclusions instead depended on cross-sectional statistical analysis. For monozygotic twins, models underestimated out-of-frame TCR alpha sharing.

V lost 4 bases and J lost 3; bases outside the gene matches: 9. CDR3 length: 15 residues. CDR1 MNHNS and CDR2 SASEGT come from the germline V gene. TCRdb re-derived calls from the 5' RACE reads in MiXCR, one entry per CDR3 protein. The data hold approximately 670,000 distinct CDR3 sequences, with approximately 6.1% observed a single time. The source is a young man in good health. The sequenced material came from naive T cells sorted from blood. The chain uses TRBV6-1 and TRBJ2-7; 7 bases align to TRBD1. CDR3 sequence reads: CASSGPGTAYYEQYF. The CDR3 coding sequence is TGTGCCAGCAGTGGTCCCGGGACAGCCTACTACGAGCAGTACTTC.